The 30 T cell receptor beta chains given below trace back to one sample, sequenced in a study of shared clonotypes between healthy human individuals. Profiled with immunoSEQ multiplex PCR; TCRdb holds only in-frame clones, not every one. The table records fewer than 2.5 million clones, approximately 94% of them present only once. Sequencing was done on a sample of naive CD4+ T cells from PBMCs. The sample's subset: CD45RA+ positively selected. The receptors here all came from a man younger than 30 in good health. Some clones in this sample may be carry-over from other donors' samples.

The gene calls are TRBV27 and TRBJ2-7; D gene ambiguous. V gave up 5 bases and J gave up 0 bases, with 20 bases separating them. Germline V gives CDR1 MNHEY, CDR2 SMNVEV (reference sequence). The CDR3 totals 17 residues. The CDR3 protein is CASSRHSPWQSSYEQYF. CDR3 bases: TGTGCCAGCAGTCGTCACAGCCCTTGGCAAAGCTCCTACGAGCAGTACTTC.

This chain links TRBV2 with TRBJ2-3; possible D gene TRBD2, 6 bases. V was shortened by 3 bases and J by 2 bases, with 9 bases between the two germline ends. This CDR3 has 14 amino acids. Germline CDR1 reads SNHLY; CDR2 reads FYNNEI. CDR3 DNA: TGTGCCAGCAGTGAGGGCGGGATCACAGATACGCAGTATTTT. It translates to CASSEGGITDTQYF.

The V call is TRBV5-1, the J call TRBJ1-4; D is ambiguous. This CDR3 contains 14 residues. CDR1 SGHRS and CDR2 YFSETQ come from the germline V gene. V lost 5 bases to trimming and J lost 5 bases, with 13 bases between them. Written as DNA, the CDR3 is TGCGCCAGCAGACTTGACTGGGGAAATGAAAAACTGTTTTTT. This gives the protein CASRLDWGNEKLFF.

Regarding this clone: The same CDR3 arises from other DNA sequences in this sample as well. The V call is TRBV5-1, the J call TRBJ2-1; no reliable D call. Germline V gives CDR1 SGHRS, CDR2 YFSETQ. The germline V and J ends were trimmed by 0 bases and 6 bases, with 7 bases remaining between them. The CDR3 totals 13 residues. The CDR3 is CASSLDRTNEQFF. In nucleotides, the CDR3 is TGCGCCAGCAGCTTGGATAGGACCAATGAGCAGTTCTTC.

The chain links TRBV27 to TRBJ2-1; 8 bases are a match to TRBD2. With 3 bases clipped from V and 1 base from J, the junction kept 8 bases outside the gene matches. CDR3 length equals 17 residues. Per the germline V gene, CDR1 is MNHEY and CDR2 is SMNVEV (reference sequence). The CDR3 spells CASSFDLAGGSYNEQFF. CDR3 sequence (DNA): TGTGCCAGCAGTTTCGACCTTGCGGGAGGATCCTACAATGAGCAGTTCTTC.

Remarks on this clone: The sample contains more than one DNA sequence encoding this CDR3. This chain connects TRBV5-1 to TRBJ2-3; tentatively, D is TRBD2 (6 bases). V gave up 2 bases and J gave up 1 base, with 8 bases separating them. The germline gives CDR1 SGHRS, CDR2 YFSETQ. CDR3 length: 14 amino acids. The DNA for the CDR3 is TGCGCCAGCAGCTTTACGGGAGGCACAGATACGCAGTATTTT. It specifies CASSFTGGTDTQYF.

The chain's CDR3 is CASAKDAQETQYF. The CDR3 DNA follows: TGTGCCAGCGCAAAGGACGCGCAAGAGACCCAGTACTTC. This chain links TRBV18 with TRBJ2-5; D is unclear. CDR1 and CDR2 (germline): KGHSH, LQKENI. The germline V and J ends were trimmed by 8 bases and 2 bases, with 12 bases remaining between them. The CDR3 extends over 13 amino acids.

This clone was seen a single time. This chain joins TRBV10-3 and TRBJ1-2; 9 bases match TRBD1. The CDR3 is 13 amino acids. J lost 3 bases, V lost 10 bases, and 6 bases had no gene match. The V gene's germline CDR1 is ENHRY and CDR2 SYGVKD. Here the CDR3 reads CATGTGTDYGYTF. The DNA for the CDR3 is TGTGCCACCGGGACAGGGACTGACTATGGCTACACCTTC.

The chain carries TRBV27 and TRBJ2-1; weak D call: TRBD2 (5 bases). Germline lookup yields CDR1 MNHEY and CDR2 SMNVEV (reference sequence). This CDR3 contains 15 residues. The ends were cut back, 2 bases at V and 3 bases at J, with 11 bases in the middle. CDR3 region: CASSLMSAVYNEQFF. The CDR3 DNA sequence: TGTGCCAGCAGTTTAATGTCAGCGGTCTACAATGAGCAGTTCTTC.

Only one count was recorded for this clone. V usage is TRBV15 and J usage is TRBJ1-5; D remains ambiguous. CDR3 length: 15 amino acids. The germline V gene has CDR1 LNHNV and CDR2 YYDKDF (reference sequence). Trimming left V 0 bases short and J 5 bases short, with 11 bases between. The CDR3 region is CATSRDDKPYQPQHF. Written as DNA, the CDR3 is TGTGCCACCAGCAGAGACGACAAGCCTTATCAGCCCCAGCATTTT.

The V call is TRBV2, the J call TRBJ1-2, with D unresolved. Deletions cut 6 bases from V and 8 bases from J, with 16 bases between. CDR1 and CDR2 (germline): SNHLY, FYNNEI. The CDR3 covers 13 residues. The CDR3 nucleotides read TGTGCCAGCAGGAAACCAGGACTAGGGGGCTACACCTTC. This encodes CASRKPGLGGYTF.

The chain recombines TRBV19 with TRBJ2-1, with D possibly TRBD1 on 5 matching bases. Germline loops: CDR1 LNHDA, CDR2 SQIVND (reference sequence). The CDR3 sequence is 13 residues long. V was trimmed by 6 bases and J by 5 bases, leaving 11 bases between them. The CDR3 bases are TGTGCCAGTAGAGGGGCCCTCCACAATGAGCAGTTCTTC. Protein: CASRGALHNEQFF.

This rearrangement joins TRBV7-2 to TRBJ1-1; 12 bases fit TRBD1. J was trimmed by 1 base and V by 5 bases; bases with no gene match: 5. This CDR3 is built from 16 residues. The germline V gene has CDR1 SGHTA and CDR2 FQGNSA. The CDR3 here is CASSPGTGGGNTEAFF. In DNA, the CDR3 is TGTGCCAGCAGCCCCGGGACAGGGGGCGGGAACACTGAAGCTTTCTTT.

V is TRBV7-8 and J is TRBJ1-3; D gene unclear. This CDR3 has 16 residues. Germline-derived CDR1 and CDR2 are SGHVS and FQNEAQ. Trimming removed 1 base from V and 4 bases from J, with 14 bases in between. CDR3 sequence: CASSLGPTRVGNTIYF. The CDR3 DNA reads TGTGCCAGCAGCTTAGGACCAACAAGGGTCGGAAACACCATATATTTT.

This clone was counted once. V gene TRBV6-5 combines with J gene TRBJ2-3; TRBD1 matches 9 bases. V lost 0 bases and J lost 10; bases outside the gene matches: 8. CDR3 size: 15 residues. Per germline, CDR1 MNHEY and CDR2 SVGAGI. The CDR3 nucleotides are TGTGCCAGCAGTTACTCGACGGGACAGGGTGATCCGCAGTATTTT. Translated: CASSYSTGQGDPQYF.

V is TRBV5-4 and J is TRBJ2-7; maybe TRBD2 (6 bases). Looked up from germline, CDR1 is SGHNT and CDR2 is YYREEE (reference sequence). CDR3 length equals 16 residues. The V end lost 3 bases, the J end lost 0 bases, and 16 bases lay between the germline ends. Written as DNA, the CDR3 is TGTGCCAGCAGCTCCCCGGGACTGTATAGCTCCTACGAGCAGTACTTC. It yields the protein CASSSPGLYSSYEQYF.

Worth noting for this clone: Other DNA sequences of this sample code for an identical CDR3. V usage is TRBV7-9 and J usage is TRBJ1-1; the D is unclear. Per germline, CDR1 SEHNR and CDR2 FQNEAQ (reference sequence). This CDR3 comprises 13 residues. The V end lost 1 base, the J end lost 1 base, and 4 bases lay between the germline ends. CDR3 nucleotides: TGTGCCAGCAGCTTAGGCGCGAACACTGAAGCTTTCTTT. Translation: CASSLGANTEAFF. The complete variable domain, with remaining parts taken from reference TRBV7-9 and TRBJ1-1, reads DTGVSQNPRHKITKRGQNVTFRCDPISEHNRLYWYRQTLGQGPEFLTYFQNEAQLEKSRLLSDRFSAERPKGSFSTLEIQRTEQGDSAMYLCASSLGANTEAFFGQGTRLTVV.

In the case of this clone: Additional DNA sequences in this sample encode the identical CDR3. This chain connects TRBV9 to TRBJ2-1, with 7 bases aligning to TRBD2. V lost 0 bases and J lost 2; bases outside the gene matches: 2. Germline values: CDR1 SGDLS, CDR2 YYNGEE. The CDR3 length is 15 residues. CDR3 nucleotide sequence: TGTGCCAGCAGCGTAGACAGCGGGGCCTACAATGAGCAGTTCTTC. It codes for CASSVDSGAYNEQFF.

This clone was picked up a small number of times. The chain links TRBV6-5 to TRBJ1-1; possible D gene TRBD1, 5 bases. CDR1 and CDR2 from the germline V gene are MNHEY and SVGAGI. V dropped 2 bases and J dropped 8 bases, with 12 bases sitting between them. This CDR3 is built from 13 residues. As DNA, the CDR3 is TGTGCCAGCAGTTACGGAGGGGTAAGCGAAGCTTTCTTT. Protein: CASSYGGVSEAFF.

The chain is built from TRBV5-1 and TRBJ1-1; TRBD1 is a possible D gene (6 bases). V was clipped by 4 bases and J by 2 bases, with 12 bases between them. The CDR3 runs to 14 residues. Germline-derived CDR1 and CDR2 are SGHRS and YFSETQ. The CDR3: CASSRGTSNTEAFF. DNA for the CDR3: TGCGCCAGCAGCCGCGGGACAAGTAACACTGAAGCTTTCTTT.

V and J are TRBV11-2 and TRBJ2-1, with no clear D. Trimming removed 3 bases from V and 0 bases from J, with 9 bases in between. This CDR3 spans 15 amino acids. Germline CDR1 is SGHAT and CDR2 is FQNNGV. This CDR3 is CASSFGPSSYNEQFF. For the CDR3, the DNA is TGTGCCAGCAGCTTTGGGCCGAGCTCCTACAATGAGCAGTTCTTC.

This chain joins TRBV28 and TRBJ2-7; D is unresolved. The germline gives CDR1 MDHEN, CDR2 SYDVKM. V lost 5 bases to trimming and J lost 3 bases, with 11 bases between them. This CDR3 spans 13 amino acids. The CDR3 loop is CASSNGWDYEQYF. The CDR3 DNA follows: TGTGCCAGCAGTAACGGGTGGGACTACGAGCAGTACTTC.

This rearrangement joins TRBV9 to TRBJ2-2; 8 bases agree with TRBD2. CDR1 is SGDLS, CDR2 YYNGEE, per germline. The CDR3 loop spans 17 amino acids. Trimming cost V 0 bases and J 3 bases; bases outside gene matches: 7. The CDR3 nucleotides are TGTGCCAGCAGCGTAGGCCCGGGGGGGGAGGACACCGGGGAGCTGTTTTTT. Its protein product is CASSVGPGGEDTGELFF. The variable domain in full, with the rest retrieved from reference TRBV9 and TRBJ2-2, is DSGVTQTPKHLITATGQRVTLRCSPRSGDLSVYWYQQSLDQGLQFLIQYYNGEERAKGNILERFSAQQFPDLHSELNLSSLELGDSALYFCASSVGPGGEDTGELFFGEGSRLTVL.

CDR3 sequence reads: CASSLSRNQGYEQYF. The CDR3 coding sequence is TGTGCCAGCAGCTTATCGCGGAACCAGGGGTACGAGCAGTACTTC. The chain combines TRBV13 with TRBJ2-7; TRBD1 might be the D (6 bases). The V end was cut by 2 bases, the J end by 4 bases, with 15 bases between. Germline values: CDR1 PRHDT, CDR2 FYEKMQ (reference sequence). This CDR3 has 15 residues.

The rearrangement uses TRBV4-3 and TRBJ2-1; 8 bases map to TRBD1. CDR1 and CDR2 from the germline V gene are LGHNA and YSLEER. Trimming removed 3 bases from V and 8 bases from J; junction bases left unmatched: 3. The CDR3 sequence is 13 residues long. Written as DNA, the CDR3 is TGCGCCAGCAGCCAGGACAGGGACTATGAGCAGTTCTTC. Encoded protein: CASSQDRDYEQFF.

V is TRBV23-1 and J is TRBJ2-7, with D possibly being TRBD1 or TRBD2 (5 bases each). TRBV23-1 is identified as an open reading frame with a role that is uncertain. This CDR3 has 15 amino acids. The V gene lost 6 bases and the J gene lost 1 base, with 16 bases spanning the gap. In DNA, the CDR3 is TGCGCCAGCAGCCGGGCTCGGGACGGGTCCTACGAGCAGTACTTC. Translated: CASSRARDGSYEQYF.

The chain uses TRBV18 and TRBJ2-1; 11 bases are shared with TRBD2. Trimming cost V 2 bases and J 5 bases; bases outside gene matches: 2. Looked up from germline, CDR1 is KGHSH and CDR2 is LQKENI. The CDR3 has 15 amino acids. The CDR3 nucleotides read TGTGCCAGCTCACCAGCTAGCGGGAGGAACAATGAGCAGTTCTTC. Translating it yields CASSPASGRNNEQFF. Full variable domain (outside the CDR3, taken from reference TRBV18 and TRBJ2-1): NAGVMQNPRHLVRRRGQEARLRCSPMKGHSHVYWYRQLPEEGLKFMVYLQKENIIDESGMPKERFSAEFPKEGPSILRIQQVVRGDSAAYFCASSPASGRNNEQFFGPGTRLTVL.

CDR3 loop: CASTGTGMNTEAFF. CDR3 DNA sequence: TGTGCCAGCACAGGGACAGGGATGAACACTGAAGCTTTCTTT. The V call is TRBV7-9, the J call TRBJ1-1; TRBD1 matches 9 bases. The CDR3 sequence is 14 residues long. Germline V gene lookup returns CDR1 SEHNR and CDR2 FQNEAQ (reference sequence). V lost 7 bases, J lost 0 bases, and 3 bases stayed unmatched.

The rearrangement links TRBV7-2 to TRBJ2-3, with 15 bases aligning to TRBD2. CDR1 is SGHTA, CDR2 FQGNSA, per germline. V lost 5 bases and J lost 6; bases outside the gene matches: 12. The CDR3 contains 18 residues. The CDR3: CASSRRTSGRVKFDTQYF. DNA of the CDR3: TGTGCCAGCAGCCGCCGGACTAGCGGGAGGGTTAAGTTTGATACGCAGTATTTT.

This clone has more than one count but fewer than ten. The chain links TRBV27 to TRBJ1-1; TRBD1 aligns across 8 bases. The junction had 7 bases not matched to a gene; V was cut back by 6 bases and J by 4 bases. Germline CDR1 and CDR2: MNHEY and SMNVEV (reference sequence). The CDR3 totals 14 residues. Here the CDR3 DNA reads TGTGCCAGCAGACTCTTACAGGGGGTCACTGAAGCTTTCTTT. It translates to CASRLLQGVTEAFF.